What follows is one T cell receptor beta chain and its context. Methods used by the authors: Amplifying reference gene primers gave estimates of nucleated cell counts. TCRdb's table, derived via immunoSEQ multiplex PCR, lists solely in-frame clones and lacks some. From that table come the V and J calls and clone size; the DNA was used to work out D and trimming. The sample has fewer than 400,000 clones; around 84% are singletons. This record comes from a study of blood T cell repertoires in COVID-19. Overall study context: Acute-phase and convalescent COVID-19 samples originated in the United States, Italy and Spain. The analysed material was cDNA or gDNA that came from T cells, B-cell-depleted T cells, or PBMCs.

Germline CDR1 is KGHSH and CDR2 is LQKENI. V was cut by 3 bases and J by 7 bases, with 16 bases left in between. The length of the CDR3 is 16 residues. The receptor was derived from a woman aged 18-30 years with acute or convalescent COVID-19. The sample consisted of peripheral blood. The J gene is TRBJ1-6, the V gene TRBV18; maybe TRBD1 (5 bases). CDR3 DNA: TGTGCCAGCTCACCCACCCGGGACTCCGTGAATTCACCCCTCCACTTT. Its translation: CASSPTRDSVNSPLHF.